Detailed here is one T cell receptor (beta chain). Only in-frame clones appear in the TCRdb table, and some are missing; sequencing was by immunoSEQ multiplex PCR. The profile shows some 65,000 clones, 84% of them singletons. Thawed PBMCs were FACS-sorted into unstimulated CD4+CD25+CD127- regulatory T cells, CD4+CD25- non-regulatory cells, CD4 and CD8 cells. The data are from a study of Tregs in tolerant kidney transplant recipients. The V gene's germline CDR1 is LNHDA and CDR2 SQIVND (reference sequence). This CDR3 comprises 13 residues. V lost 2 bases to trimming and J lost 2 bases, with 6 bases between them.

This chain uses TRBV19 with TRBJ1-2; D is ambiguous. The clonotype was recovered from a human donor in good health. What was sequenced was CD4+ T cells from blood. The CDR3 loop is CASSIRRNYGYTF. CDR3 sequence (DNA): TGTGCCAGTAGTATACGGAGAAACTATGGCTACACCTTC.